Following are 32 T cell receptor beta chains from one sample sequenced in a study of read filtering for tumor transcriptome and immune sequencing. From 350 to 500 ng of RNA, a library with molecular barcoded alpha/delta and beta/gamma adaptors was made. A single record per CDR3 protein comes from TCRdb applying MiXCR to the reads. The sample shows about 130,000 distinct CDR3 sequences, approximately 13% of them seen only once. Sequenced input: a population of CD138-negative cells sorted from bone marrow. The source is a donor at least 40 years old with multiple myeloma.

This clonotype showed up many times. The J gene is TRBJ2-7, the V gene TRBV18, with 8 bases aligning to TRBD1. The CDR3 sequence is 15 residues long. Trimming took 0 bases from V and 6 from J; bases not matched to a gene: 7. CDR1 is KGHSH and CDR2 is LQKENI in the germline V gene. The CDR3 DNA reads TGTGCCAGCTCACCACCCAGGACAGGGACGTCCGAGCAGTACTTC. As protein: CASSPPRTGTSEQYF.

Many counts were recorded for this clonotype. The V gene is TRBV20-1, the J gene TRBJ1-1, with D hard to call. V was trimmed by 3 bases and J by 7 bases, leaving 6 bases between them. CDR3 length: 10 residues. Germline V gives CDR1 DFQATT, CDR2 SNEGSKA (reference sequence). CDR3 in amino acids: CSASRIEAFF. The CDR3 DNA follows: TGCAGTGCTAGCAGGATTGAAGCTTTCTTT.

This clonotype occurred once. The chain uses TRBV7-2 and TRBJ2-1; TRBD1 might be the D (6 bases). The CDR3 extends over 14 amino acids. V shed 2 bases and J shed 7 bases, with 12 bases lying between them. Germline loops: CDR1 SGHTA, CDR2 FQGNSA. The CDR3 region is CASSLSGQWNEQFF. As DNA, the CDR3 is TGTGCCAGCAGCTTAAGCGGACAGTGGAATGAGCAGTTCTTC.

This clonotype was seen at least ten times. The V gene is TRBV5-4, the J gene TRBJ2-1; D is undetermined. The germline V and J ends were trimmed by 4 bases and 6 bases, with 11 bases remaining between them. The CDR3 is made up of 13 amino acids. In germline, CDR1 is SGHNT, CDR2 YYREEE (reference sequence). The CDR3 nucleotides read TGTGCCAGCAGCCCCCTGGCCTCCAATGAGCAGTTCTTC. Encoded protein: CASSPLASNEQFF.

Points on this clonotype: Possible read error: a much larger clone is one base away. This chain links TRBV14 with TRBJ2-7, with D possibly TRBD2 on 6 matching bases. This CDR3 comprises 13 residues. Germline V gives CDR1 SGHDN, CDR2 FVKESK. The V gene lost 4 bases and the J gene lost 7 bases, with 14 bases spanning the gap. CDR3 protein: CASSRVARGEQYF. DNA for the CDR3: TGTGCCAGCAGCCGAGTGGCCCGGGGGGAGCAGTACTTC.

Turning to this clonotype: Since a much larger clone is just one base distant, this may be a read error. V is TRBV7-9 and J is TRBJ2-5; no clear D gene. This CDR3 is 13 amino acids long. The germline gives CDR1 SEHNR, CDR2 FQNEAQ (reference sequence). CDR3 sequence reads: CASSLDLRETQHF. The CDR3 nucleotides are TGTGCCAGCAGTTTAGACCTCCGTGAGACCCAGCACTTC.

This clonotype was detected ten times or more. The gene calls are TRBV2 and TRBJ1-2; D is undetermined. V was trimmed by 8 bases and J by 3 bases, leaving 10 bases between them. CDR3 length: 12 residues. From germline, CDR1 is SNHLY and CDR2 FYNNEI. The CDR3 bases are TGTGCCAGCCGGTTAAGGGACTATGGCTACACCTTC. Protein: CASRLRDYGYTF.

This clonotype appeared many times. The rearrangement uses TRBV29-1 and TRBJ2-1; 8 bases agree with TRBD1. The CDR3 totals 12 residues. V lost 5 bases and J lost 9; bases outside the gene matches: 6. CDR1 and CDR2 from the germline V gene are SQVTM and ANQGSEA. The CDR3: CSVSSGGSEQFF. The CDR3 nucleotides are TGCAGCGTTTCGTCAGGGGGCTCTGAGCAGTTCTTC.

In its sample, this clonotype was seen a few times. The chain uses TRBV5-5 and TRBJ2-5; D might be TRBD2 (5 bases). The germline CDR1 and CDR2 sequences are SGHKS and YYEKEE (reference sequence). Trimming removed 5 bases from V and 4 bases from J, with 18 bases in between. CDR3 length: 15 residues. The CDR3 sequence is CASSPRNRRGETQYF. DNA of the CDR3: TGTGCCAGCAGTCCCAGAAATCGCCGGGGAGAGACCCAGTACTTC.

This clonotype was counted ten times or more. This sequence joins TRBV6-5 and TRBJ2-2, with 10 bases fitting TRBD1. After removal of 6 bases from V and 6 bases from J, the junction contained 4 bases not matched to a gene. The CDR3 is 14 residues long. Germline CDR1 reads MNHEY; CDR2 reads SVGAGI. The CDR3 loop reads CASSSDRGPGELFF. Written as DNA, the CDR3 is TGTGCCAGCAGCAGCGACAGGGGGCCCGGGGAGCTGTTTTTT.

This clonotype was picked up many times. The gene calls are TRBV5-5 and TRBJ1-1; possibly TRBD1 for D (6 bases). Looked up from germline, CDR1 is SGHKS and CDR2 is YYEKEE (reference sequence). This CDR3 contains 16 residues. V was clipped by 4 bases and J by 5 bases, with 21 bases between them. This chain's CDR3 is CASSMGDWGGNTEAFF. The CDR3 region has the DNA TGTGCCAGCAGCATGGGGGACTGGGGGGGCAATACTGAAGCTTTCTTT. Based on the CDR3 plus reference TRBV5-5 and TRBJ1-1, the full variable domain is DAGVTQSPTHLIKTRGQQVTLRCSPISGHKSVSWYQQVLGQGPQFIFQYYEKEERGRGNFPDRFSARQFPNYSSELNVNALLLGDSALYLCASSMGDWGGNTEAFFGQGTRLTVV.

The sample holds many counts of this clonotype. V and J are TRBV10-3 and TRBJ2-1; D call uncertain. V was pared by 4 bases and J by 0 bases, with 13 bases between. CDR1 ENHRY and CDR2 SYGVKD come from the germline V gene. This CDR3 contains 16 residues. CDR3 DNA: TGTGCCATCAGTGCGGGCGGACGGAGCTCCTACAATGAGCAGTTCTTC. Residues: CAISAGGRSSYNEQFF.

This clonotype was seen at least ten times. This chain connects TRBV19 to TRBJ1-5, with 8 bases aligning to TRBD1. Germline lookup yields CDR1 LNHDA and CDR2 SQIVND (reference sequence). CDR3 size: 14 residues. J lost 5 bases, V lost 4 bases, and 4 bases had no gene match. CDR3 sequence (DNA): TGTGCCAGTAGTACGACAGGGGCAGATCAGCCCCAGCATTTT. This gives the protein CASSTTGADQPQHF.

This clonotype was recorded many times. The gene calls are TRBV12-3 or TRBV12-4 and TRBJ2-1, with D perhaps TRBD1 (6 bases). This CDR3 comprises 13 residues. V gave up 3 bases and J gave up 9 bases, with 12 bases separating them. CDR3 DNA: TGTGCCAGCAGTTTCGGGGACATGCGTGAGCAGTTCTTC. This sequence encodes CASSFGDMREQFF.

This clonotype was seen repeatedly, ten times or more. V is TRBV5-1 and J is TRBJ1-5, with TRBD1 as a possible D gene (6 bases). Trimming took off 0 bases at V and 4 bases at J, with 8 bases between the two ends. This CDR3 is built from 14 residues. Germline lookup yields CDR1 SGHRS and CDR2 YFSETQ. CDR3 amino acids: CASSLGGLNQPQHF. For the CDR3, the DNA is TGCGCCAGCAGCTTGGGGGGGCTGAATCAGCCCCAGCATTTT.

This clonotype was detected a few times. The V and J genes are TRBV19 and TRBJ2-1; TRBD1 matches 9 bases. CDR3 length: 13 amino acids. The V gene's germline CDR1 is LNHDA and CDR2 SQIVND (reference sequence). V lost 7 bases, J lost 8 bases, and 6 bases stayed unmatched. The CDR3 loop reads CASTGQGRHEQFF. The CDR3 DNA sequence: TGTGCCAGTACAGGACAGGGGAGGCATGAGCAGTTCTTC.

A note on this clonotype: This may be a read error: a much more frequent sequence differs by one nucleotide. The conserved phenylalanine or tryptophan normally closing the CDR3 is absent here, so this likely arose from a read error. Here the CDR3 reads CASSRGLAGGYEQYL. The CDR3 nucleotides are TGTGCCAGCAGTCGCGGACTAGCGGGAGGTTACGAGCAGTACCTC. J is TRBJ2-7 and V is TRBV6-5; 14 nucleotides align to TRBD2. V gave up 5 bases and J gave up 4 bases; unmatched junction bases: 4. The CDR3 has 15 amino acids. Germline V gene lookup returns CDR1 MNHEY and CDR2 SVGAGI.

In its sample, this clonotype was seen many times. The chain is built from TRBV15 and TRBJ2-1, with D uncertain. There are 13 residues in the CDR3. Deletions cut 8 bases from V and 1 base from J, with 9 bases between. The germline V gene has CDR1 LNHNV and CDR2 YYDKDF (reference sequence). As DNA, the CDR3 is TGTGCCACCCGGCAGGCGTCCTACAATGAGCAGTTCTTC. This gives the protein CATRQASYNEQFF. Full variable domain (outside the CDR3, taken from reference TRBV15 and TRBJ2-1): DAMVIQNPRYQVTQFGKPVTLSCSQTLNHNVMYWYQQKSSQAPKLLFHYYDKDFNNEADTPDNFQSRRPNTSFCFLDIRSPGLGDTAMYLCATRQASYNEQFFGPGTRLTVL.

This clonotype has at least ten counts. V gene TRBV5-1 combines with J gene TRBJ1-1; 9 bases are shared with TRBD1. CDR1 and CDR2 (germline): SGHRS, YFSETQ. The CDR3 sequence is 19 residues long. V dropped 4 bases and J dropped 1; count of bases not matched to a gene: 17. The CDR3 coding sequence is TGCGCCAGCAGCGGAAACAGGGGGCGCGACATGTTATCGAACACTGAAGCTTTCTTT. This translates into CASSGNRGRDMLSNTEAFF. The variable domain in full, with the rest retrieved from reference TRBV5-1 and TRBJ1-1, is KAGVTQTPRYLIKTRGQQVTLSCSPISGHRSVSWYQQTPGQGLQFLFEYFSETQRNKGNFPGRFSGRQFSNSRSEMNVSTLELGDSALYLCASSGNRGRDMLSNTEAFFGQGTRLTVV.

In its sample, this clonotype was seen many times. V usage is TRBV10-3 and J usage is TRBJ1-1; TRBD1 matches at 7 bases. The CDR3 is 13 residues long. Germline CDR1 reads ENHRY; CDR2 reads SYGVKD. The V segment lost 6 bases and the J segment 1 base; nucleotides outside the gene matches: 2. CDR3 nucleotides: TGTGCCATCAGAGACAGGGAGAACACTGAAGCTTTCTTT. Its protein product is CAIRDRENTEAFF.

DNA for the CDR3: TGTGCCAGCAGCCCATACCAGAACTCCTACGAGCAGTACTTC. Protein: CASSPYQNSYEQYF. The chain is built from TRBV6-6 and TRBJ2-7; no firm D call. V dropped 6 bases and J dropped 0 bases, with 12 bases sitting between them. This CDR3 contains 14 residues. Germline V gene lookup returns CDR1 MNHNY and CDR2 SVGAGI (reference sequence).

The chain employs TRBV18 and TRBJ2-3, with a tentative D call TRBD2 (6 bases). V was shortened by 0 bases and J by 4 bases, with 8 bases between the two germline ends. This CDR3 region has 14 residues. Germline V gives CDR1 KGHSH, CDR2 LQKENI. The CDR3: CASSPPASADTQYF. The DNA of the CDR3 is TGTGCCAGCTCACCACCGGCTAGCGCAGATACGCAGTATTTT.

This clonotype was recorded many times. This chain's CDR3 is CASKRSGAHQPQHF. The CDR3 nucleotides read TGTGCCAGCAAAAGGTCAGGGGCCCATCAGCCCCAGCATTTT. The chain recombines TRBV28 with TRBJ1-5; D might be TRBD1 (6 bases). V dropped 7 bases and J dropped 5 bases, with 15 bases sitting between them. Germline CDR1 and CDR2: MDHEN and SYDVKM. The CDR3 length is 14 residues. The complete variable domain, with remaining parts taken from reference TRBV28 and TRBJ1-5, reads DVKVTQSSRYLVKRTGEKVFLECVQDMDHENMFWYRQDPGLGLRLIYFSYDVKMKEKGDIPEGYSVSREKKERFSLILESASTNQTSMYLCASKRSGAHQPQHFGDGTRLSIL.

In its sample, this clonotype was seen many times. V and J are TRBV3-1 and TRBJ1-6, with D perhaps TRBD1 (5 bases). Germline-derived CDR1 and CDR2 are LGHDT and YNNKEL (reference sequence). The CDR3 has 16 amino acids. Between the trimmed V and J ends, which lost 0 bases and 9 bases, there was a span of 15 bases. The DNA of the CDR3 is TGTGCCAGCAGCCAAGAGCCGGGACGGGTCGGTTCACCCCTCCACTTT. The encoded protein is CASSQEPGRVGSPLHF.

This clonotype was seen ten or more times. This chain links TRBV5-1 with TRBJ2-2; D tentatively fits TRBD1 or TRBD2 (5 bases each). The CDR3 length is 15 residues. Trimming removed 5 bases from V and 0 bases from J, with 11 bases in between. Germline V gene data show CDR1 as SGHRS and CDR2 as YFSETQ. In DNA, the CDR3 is TGCGCCAGCAGGGGACCGATCCCGAACACCGGGGAGCTGTTTTTT. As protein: CASRGPIPNTGELFF.

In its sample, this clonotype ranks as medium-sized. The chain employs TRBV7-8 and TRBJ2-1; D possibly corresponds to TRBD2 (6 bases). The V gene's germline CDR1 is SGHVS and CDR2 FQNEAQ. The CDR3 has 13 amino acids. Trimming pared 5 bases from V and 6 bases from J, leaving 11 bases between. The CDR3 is CASSQGLLNEQFF. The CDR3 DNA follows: TGTGCCAGCAGCCAGGGACTCCTCAATGAGCAGTTCTTC.

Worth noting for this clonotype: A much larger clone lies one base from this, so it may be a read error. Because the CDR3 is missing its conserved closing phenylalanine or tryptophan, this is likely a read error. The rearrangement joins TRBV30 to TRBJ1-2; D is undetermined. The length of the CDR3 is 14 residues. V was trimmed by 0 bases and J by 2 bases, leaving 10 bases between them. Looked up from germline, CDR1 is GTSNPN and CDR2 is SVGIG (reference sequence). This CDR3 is CAWSVRRRNYGYTL. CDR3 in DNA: TGTGCCTGGAGTGTACGGCGCAGGAACTATGGCTACACCCTC.

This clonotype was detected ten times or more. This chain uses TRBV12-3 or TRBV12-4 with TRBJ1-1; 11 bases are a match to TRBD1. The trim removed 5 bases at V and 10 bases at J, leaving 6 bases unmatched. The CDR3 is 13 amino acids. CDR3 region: CASSIGQGARAFF. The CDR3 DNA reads TGTGCCAGCAGTATCGGACAGGGGGCTAGAGCTTTCTTT.

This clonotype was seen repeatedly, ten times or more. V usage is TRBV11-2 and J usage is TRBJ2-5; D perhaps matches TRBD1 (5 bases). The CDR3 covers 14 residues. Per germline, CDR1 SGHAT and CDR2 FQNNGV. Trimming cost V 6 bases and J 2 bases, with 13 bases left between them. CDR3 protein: CASSRLGQQETQYF. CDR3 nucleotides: TGTGCCAGCAGTCGCCTGGGGCAGCAAGAGACCCAGTACTTC.

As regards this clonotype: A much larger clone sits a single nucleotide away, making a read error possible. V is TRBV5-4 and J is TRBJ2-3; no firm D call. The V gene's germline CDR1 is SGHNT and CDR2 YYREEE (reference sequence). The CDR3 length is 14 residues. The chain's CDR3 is CSSSLDPHTDTQYF. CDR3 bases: TGTTCCAGCAGCTTGGATCCTCACACAGATACGCAGTATTTT.

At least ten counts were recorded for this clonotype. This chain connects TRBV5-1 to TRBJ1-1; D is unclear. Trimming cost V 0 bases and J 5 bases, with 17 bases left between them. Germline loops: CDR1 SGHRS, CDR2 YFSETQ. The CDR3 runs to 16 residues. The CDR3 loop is CASSLERSALGTEAFF. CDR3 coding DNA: TGCGCCAGCAGCTTGGAGAGGAGCGCATTGGGAACTGAAGCTTTCTTT.

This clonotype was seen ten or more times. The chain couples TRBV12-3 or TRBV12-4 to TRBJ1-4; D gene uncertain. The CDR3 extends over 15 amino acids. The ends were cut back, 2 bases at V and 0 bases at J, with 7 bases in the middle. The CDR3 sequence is CASSLLVSTNEKLFF. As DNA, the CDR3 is TGTGCCAGCAGTTTATTGGTGTCAACTAATGAAAAACTGTTTTTT.